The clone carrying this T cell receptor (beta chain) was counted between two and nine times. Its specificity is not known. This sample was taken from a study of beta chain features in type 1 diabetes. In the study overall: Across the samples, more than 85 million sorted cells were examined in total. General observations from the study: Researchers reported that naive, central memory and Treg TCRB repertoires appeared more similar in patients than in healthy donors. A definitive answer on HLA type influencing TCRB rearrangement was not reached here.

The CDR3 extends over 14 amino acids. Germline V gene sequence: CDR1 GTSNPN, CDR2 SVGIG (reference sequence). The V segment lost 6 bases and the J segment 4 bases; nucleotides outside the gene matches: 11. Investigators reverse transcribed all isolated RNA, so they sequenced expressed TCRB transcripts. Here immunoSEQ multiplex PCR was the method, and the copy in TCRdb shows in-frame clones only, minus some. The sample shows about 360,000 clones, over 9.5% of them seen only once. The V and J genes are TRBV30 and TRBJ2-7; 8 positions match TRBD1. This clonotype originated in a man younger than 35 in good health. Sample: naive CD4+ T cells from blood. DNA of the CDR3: TGTGCCTGCTCTCCTCGGACAGGGAGTTACGAGCAGTACTTC. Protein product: CACSPRTGSYEQYF. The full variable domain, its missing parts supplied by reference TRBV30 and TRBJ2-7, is SQTIHQWPATLVQPVGSPLSLECTVEGTSNPNLYWYRQAAGRGLQLLFYSVGIGQISSEVPQNLSASRPQDRQFILSSKKLLLSDSGFYLCACSPRTGSYEQYFGPGTRLTVT.